This T cell receptor beta chain was recovered during a study of lymphopenia after photon versus proton radiotherapy. The method was immunoSEQ multiplex PCR; TCRdb's version includes in-frame clones alone and lacks a portion of them. The repertoire holds 40,000 or so clones, with about 94% as singletons. The ends were cut back, 3 bases at V and 8 bases at J, with 8 bases in the middle. The CDR3 is 13 amino acids. Germline CDR1 and CDR2: SGHNT and YENEEA. This clone turned up a few times. The gene calls are TRBV11-3 and TRBJ1-6; D gene uncertain. The source of this sequence is a man in his sixties with cholangiocarcinoma. The input for sequencing was peripheral blood, taken from a patient treated with photon-based radiotherapy. Written as DNA, the CDR3 is TGTGCCAGCAGCTTTCTCCAGGATTCACCCCTCCACTTT. This gives the protein CASSFLQDSPLHF.